These 8 T cell receptor beta chains share one sample of origin, sequenced in a study of PD-1 blockade in classical Hodgkin lymphoma. Profiling relied on immunoSEQ multiplex PCR, and the TCRdb table lists in-frame clones only, not all of them. The repertoire holds tens of thousands of clones, with around 89% as singletons. Relapse after autologous stem cell transplantation occurred in every patient, and brentuximab vedotin exposure varied. This material consisted of peripheral blood mononuclear cells (PBMCs), taken before the second cycle of nivolumab. Source of these receptors: a human donor with classical Hodgkin lymphoma.

In the case of this clone: Other DNA sequences of this sample code for an identical CDR3. The chain uses TRBV30 and TRBJ1-6; the match to TRBD1 covers 7 bases. This CDR3 has 14 amino acids. V lost 4 bases, J lost 9 bases, and 9 bases stayed unmatched. Germline V gene sequence: CDR1 GTSNPN, CDR2 SVGIG (reference sequence). This CDR3 is CAWTSGQVGSPLHF. The CDR3 bases are TGTGCCTGGACCTCCGGACAGGTCGGTTCACCCCTCCACTTT.

This chain links TRBV6-4 with TRBJ2-1; 8 nucleotides line up with TRBD1. V shed 10 bases and J 4 bases; nucleotides not matched to a gene: 9. The CDR3 consists of 14 residues. Germline assignment: CDR1 MRHNA and CDR2 SNTAGT. CDR3 nucleotide sequence: TGTGCCACAAAATCGGGACAGGAGTACAATGAGCAGTTCTTC. This encodes CATKSGQEYNEQFF.

This clone was recorded only once. The chain recombines TRBV4-1 with TRBJ1-5; D is unresolved. The CDR3 contains 16 residues. Germline V gene sequence: CDR1 MGHRA, CDR2 YSYEKL. Trimming took off 4 bases at V and 0 bases at J, with 13 bases between the two ends. The CDR3 nucleotides are TGCGCCAGCAGCCCCCCGGATCACTATAGCAATCAGCCCCAGCATTTT. It codes for CASSPPDHYSNQPQHF.

This clone was recorded a few times. The chain links TRBV9 to TRBJ2-2; D not certain. The V and J ends lost 2 bases and 3 bases respectively, with 14 bases between them. The CDR3 length is 16 residues. The germline gives CDR1 SGDLS, CDR2 YYNGEE. As DNA, the CDR3 is TGTGCCAGCAGCGTTGTGGTTGGGGTGGACACCGGGGAGCTGTTTTTT. This sequence encodes CASSVVVGVDTGELFF.

This clone has just a few counts. V and J are TRBV7-9 and TRBJ1-1, with a weak D call TRBD1 (6 bases). The CDR3 is made up of 12 amino acids. V lost 6 bases and J lost 4, with 9 bases in between. Germline CDR1 reads SEHNR; CDR2 reads FQNEAQ (reference sequence). CDR3 sequence: CASSQQGTEAFF. CDR3 sequence (DNA): TGTGCCAGCAGTCAACAGGGCACTGAAGCTTTCTTT.

The genes are TRBV6-5 and TRBJ2-7; D unresolved. The CDR3 sequence is 13 residues long. Germline assignment: CDR1 MNHEY and CDR2 SVGAGI. V was pared by 6 bases and J by 2 bases, with 11 bases between. CDR3 in DNA: TGTGCCAGCAGCCCCTCGGCCGCCTACGAGCAGTACTTC. Residues: CASSPSAAYEQYF.

This clone has a single count. The V and J genes are TRBV7-8 and TRBJ1-2; 7 bases are a match to TRBD1. The germline gives CDR1 SGHVS, CDR2 FQNEAQ. Unmatched junction bases numbered 11, after V lost 3 bases and J lost 7 bases. The CDR3 has 15 residues. The CDR3 spells CASSLLRQGLAGYTF. The CDR3 DNA sequence: TGTGCCAGCAGCTTGCTCCGACAGGGTCTTGCTGGCTACACCTTC.

J is TRBJ2-5 and V is TRBV7-9, with 7 bases fitting TRBD2. Germline V lookup: CDR1 SEHNR, CDR2 FQNEAQ (reference sequence). The CDR3 has 15 amino acids. Trimming took 5 bases from V and 6 from J; bases not matched to a gene: 12. CDR3 region: CASSTQNSGAKTQYF. The CDR3 bases are TGTGCCAGCAGCACCCAAAACAGCGGGGCAAAGACCCAGTACTTC.